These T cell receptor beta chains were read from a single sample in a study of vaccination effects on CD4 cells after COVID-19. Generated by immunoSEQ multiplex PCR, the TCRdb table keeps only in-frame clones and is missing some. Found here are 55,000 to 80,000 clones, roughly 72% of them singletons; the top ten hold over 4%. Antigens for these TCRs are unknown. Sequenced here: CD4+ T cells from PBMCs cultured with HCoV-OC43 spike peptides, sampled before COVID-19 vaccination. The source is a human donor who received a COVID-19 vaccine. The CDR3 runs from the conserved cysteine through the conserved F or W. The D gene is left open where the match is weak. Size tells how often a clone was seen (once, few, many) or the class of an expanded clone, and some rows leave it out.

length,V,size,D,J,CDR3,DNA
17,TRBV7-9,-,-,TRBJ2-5,CASSHLLGRNHGETQYF,TGTGCCAGCAGCCACCTATTGGGACGGAACCACGGGGAGACCCAGTACTTC
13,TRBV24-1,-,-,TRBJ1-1,CATSDNIRGEAFF,TGTGCCACCAGTGATAACATCAGGGGTGAAGCTTTCTTT
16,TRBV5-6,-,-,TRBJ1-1,CASSLGSTRGNTEAFF,TGTGCCAGCAGCTTGGGATCTACCAGGGGGAACACTGAAGCTTTCTTT
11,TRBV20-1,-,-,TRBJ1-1,CSARATGEAFF,TGCAGTGCTAGAGCTACAGGAGAAGCTTTCTTT
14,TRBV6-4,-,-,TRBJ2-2,CASSISGYTGELFF,TGTGCCAGCTCAATCTCAGGGTACACCGGGGAGCTGTTTTTT
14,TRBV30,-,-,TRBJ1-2,CAWKWTSMNYGYTF,TGTGCCTGGAAATGGACATCAATGAACTATGGCTACACCTTC
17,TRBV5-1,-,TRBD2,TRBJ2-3,CASSLAVWAGGTDTQYF,TGCGCCAGCAGCTTGGCCGTCTGGGCGGGGGGCACAGATACGCAGTATTTT
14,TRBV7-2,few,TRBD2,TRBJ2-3,CASSLGTSAATQYF,TGTGCCAGCAGCTTAGGGACTAGCGCGGCTACGCAGTATTTT
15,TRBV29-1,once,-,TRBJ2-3,CSVERVNLAPDTQYF,TGCAGCGTTGAAAGAGTAAATTTGGCCCCAGATACGCAGTATTTT
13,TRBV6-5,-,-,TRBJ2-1,CASRHLRDNEQFF,TGTGCCAGCAGACACCTCCGGGACAATGAGCAGTTCTTC
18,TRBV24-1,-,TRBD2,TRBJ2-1,CATSDTSGGASSYNEQFF,TGTGCCACCAGTGATACTAGCGGGGGGGCTAGCTCCTACAATGAGCAGTTCTTC
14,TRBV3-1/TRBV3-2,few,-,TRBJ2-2,CASSQGAGTGELFF,TGTGCCAGCAGCCAGGGGGCAGGAACCGGGGAGCTGTTTTTT
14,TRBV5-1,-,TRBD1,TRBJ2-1,CASSRDSSYNEQFF,TGCGCCAGCAGCCGGGACAGTTCCTACAATGAGCAGTTCTTC
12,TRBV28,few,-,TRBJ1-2,CASSLSGYGYTF,TGTGCCAGCAGTTTATCAGGGTACGGCTACACCTTC
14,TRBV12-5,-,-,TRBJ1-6,CASGGSSYNSPLHF,TGTGCTAGTGGAGGGAGCTCCTATAATTCACCCCTCCACTTT
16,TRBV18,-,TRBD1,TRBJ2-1,CASSLNPGQVDNEQFF,TGTGCCAGCTCACTGAATCCAGGACAGGTAGACAATGAGCAGTTCTTC
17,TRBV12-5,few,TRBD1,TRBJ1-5,CASGTPRTGNSNQPQHF,TGTGCTAGTGGAACGCCCCGGACAGGGAATAGCAATCAGCCCCAGCATTTT
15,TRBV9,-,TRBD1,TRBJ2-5,CASTRQGAPQETQYF,TGTGCCAGCACAAGACAGGGGGCGCCTCAAGAGACCCAGTACTTC
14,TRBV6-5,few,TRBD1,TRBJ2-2,CASSDRGFAGELFF,TGTGCCAGTTCAGACAGGGGTTTCGCCGGGGAGCTGTTTTTT
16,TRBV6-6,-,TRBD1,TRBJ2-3,CASSYPGTGAIGTQYF,TGTGCCAGCAGTTACCCTGGGACAGGGGCAATTGGTACGCAGTATTTT
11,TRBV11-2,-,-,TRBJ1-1,CASRSGVEAFF,TGTGCCAGCAGATCCGGGGTTGAGGCTTTCTTT
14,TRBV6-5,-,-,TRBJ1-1,CASSPARVNTEAFF,TGTGCCAGCAGTCCGGCCCGGGTGAACACTGAAGCTTTCTTT
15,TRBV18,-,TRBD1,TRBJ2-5,CASSPAQGAGETQYF,TGTGCCAGCTCACCGGCGCAGGGGGCCGGGGAGACCCAGTACTTC
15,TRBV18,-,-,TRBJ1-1,CASSPQGNRDTEAFF,TGTGCCAGCTCTCCCCAGGGAAATAGGGACACTGAAGCTTTCTTT
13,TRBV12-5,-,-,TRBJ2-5,CASGLRLEETQYF,TGTGCTAGTGGTTTGAGGCTAGAAGAGACCCAGTACTTC
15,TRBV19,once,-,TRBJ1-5,CASSIWRGDNQPQHF,TGTGCCAGTAGTATATGGAGGGGCGACAATCAGCCCCAGCATTTT
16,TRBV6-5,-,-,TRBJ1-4,CASSYSKGRTNEKLFF,TGTGCCAGCAGTTACTCGAAGGGACGTACTAATGAAAAACTGTTTTTT
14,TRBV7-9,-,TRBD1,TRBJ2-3,CASSTGQPQYTQYF,TGTGCCAGCAGCACGGGACAGCCTCAATATACGCAGTATTTT
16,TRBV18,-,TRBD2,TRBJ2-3,CASSSILAGATDTQYF,TGTGCCAGCTCATCGATACTAGCGGGGGCCACAGATACGCAGTATTTT
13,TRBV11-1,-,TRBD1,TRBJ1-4,CASGTGLGEKLFF,TGTGCCAGCGGGACAGGGTTAGGTGAAAAACTGTTTTTT
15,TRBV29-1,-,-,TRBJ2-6,CSVDMRGSGANVLTF,TGCAGCGTCGACATGAGGGGCTCTGGGGCCAACGTCCTGACTTTC